The 30 T cell receptor beta chains reported below all come from one sample, sequenced in a study of OX40 agonist ivuxolimab in advanced cancers. Library construction relied on the immunoSEQ multiplex PCR assay. In TCRdb, the immuneACCESS table is reduced to in-frame sequences with V and J assigned. These tables do not hold every clone; where another copy was compared, an unresolved V gene accounts for under half, and the others remain unexplained. The sample contains 15,000 to 20,000 clones, roughly 80% of them found a single time. The ten most abundant clones make up 20% to 30% of the sample. The sequencing here drew on CD4+ or CD8+ T cells sorted from blood, taken in a trial of the OX40 agonist ivuxolimab. These receptors originate from an adult with an advanced solid tumor such as melanoma, head and neck, liver or kidney cancer.

The chain carries TRBV11-2 and TRBJ2-1; perhaps TRBD1 as D (6 bases). Trimming took 0 bases from V and 3 from J, leaving 12 bases between them. The germline V gene encodes CDR1 SGHAT and CDR2 FQNNGV. This CDR3 has 16 residues. CDR3 amino acids: CASSLDPRQDYNEQFF. The CDR3 coding sequence is TGTGCCAGCAGCTTAGATCCCCGACAGGACTACAATGAGCAGTTCTTC.

This clone was observed a single time. The chain joins TRBV6-5 to TRBJ1-2, with a weak D call TRBD1 (6 bases). The CDR3 runs 14 residues. Germline CDR1 reads MNHEY; CDR2 reads SVGAGI. V gave up 5 bases and J gave up 7 bases, with 17 bases separating them. CDR3 region: CASSEIIGQTGYTF. In DNA, the CDR3 is TGTGCCAGCAGTGAAATTATTGGACAGACTGGCTACACCTTC.

With respect to this clone: The junction does not match germline at one end; this may be a read error. The chain couples TRBV6-1 to TRBJ2-7, with TRBD2 identical over 7 bases. CDR3 length: 14 residues. In germline, CDR1 is MNHNS, CDR2 SASEGT. In DNA, the CDR3 is TGTGCCAGCAGTGGAGGACTAGACGCCTACGAGCAGTGCTTC. It is translated as CASSGGLDAYEQCF.

The chain recombines TRBV28 with TRBJ1-5; D might be TRBD1 (5 bases). Per germline, CDR1 MDHEN and CDR2 SYDVKM. This CDR3 region has 14 residues. V shed 6 bases and J shed 6 bases, with 15 bases lying between them. The CDR3 DNA follows: TGTGCCAGCAGCCACGCTCCGGGGGGTCAGCCCCAGCATTTT. Amino acids: CASSHAPGGQPQHF.

J is TRBJ2-1 and V is TRBV6-4; D perhaps matches TRBD1 (5 bases). Germline V gives CDR1 MRHNA, CDR2 SNTAGT. V lost 2 bases to trimming and J lost 1 base, with 6 bases between them. The CDR3 consists of 14 residues. As DNA, the CDR3 is TGTGCCAGCAGTGACGGGGCATCCTACAATGAGCAGTTCTTC. This codes for CASSDGASYNEQFF.

By frequency in the sample, this clone is medium-sized. The chain links TRBV29-1 to TRBJ2-7; D call uncertain. Germline V gives CDR1 SQVTM, CDR2 ANQGSEA. The length of the CDR3 is 13 residues. Trimming pared 1 base from V and 0 bases from J, leaving 7 bases between. The CDR3 nucleotides are TGCAGCGTTGAAGCGGAGAGCTCCTACGAGCAGTACTTC. This gives the protein CSVEAESSYEQYF.

V usage is TRBV28 and J usage is TRBJ2-3; 7 nucleotides align to TRBD2. Trimming cost V 6 bases and J 6 bases; bases outside gene matches: 21. The CDR3 length is 18 residues. Germline lookup yields CDR1 MDHEN and CDR2 SYDVKM. The CDR3 spells CASSWARLGEGHSDTQYF. In nucleotides, the CDR3 is TGTGCCAGCAGCTGGGCCAGGCTCGGGGAGGGCCACTCGGATACGCAGTATTTT.

The CDR3 sequence is CASSEGAGDHYEQYF. The CDR3 DNA reads as TGTGCCAGCAGTGAAGGGGCAGGGGATCACTACGAGCAGTACTTC. The chain has TRBV6-1 and TRBJ2-7; possibly TRBD1 for D (6 bases). The V gene's germline CDR1 is MNHNS and CDR2 SASEGT. The CDR3 is 15 residues long. The ends were cut back, 1 base at V and 3 bases at J, with 13 bases in the middle.

The J gene is TRBJ2-2, the V gene TRBV4-3, with D perhaps being TRBD1 or TRBD2 (5 bases each). Germline CDR1 reads LGHNA; CDR2 reads YSLEER. This CDR3 is built from 17 residues. The germline V and J ends were trimmed by 0 bases and 1 base, with 12 bases remaining between them. CDR3 in DNA: TGCGCCAGCAGCCAAGATATTGGGGGATTGAACACCGGGGAGCTGTTTTTT. Encoded protein: CASSQDIGGLNTGELFF.

The chain couples TRBV7-9 to TRBJ2-5, with D tentatively TRBD2 (6 bases). Germline V gene sequence: CDR1 SEHNR, CDR2 FQNEAQ (reference sequence). The V and J ends lost 1 base and 5 bases respectively, with 11 bases between them. The CDR3 is made up of 14 amino acids. CDR3 in amino acids: CASSLDAGPETQYF. The DNA of the CDR3 is TGTGCCAGCAGCTTAGATGCGGGGCCGGAGACCCAGTACTTC.

J is TRBJ2-1 and V is TRBV27, with a tentative D call TRBD1 (5 bases). Between the trimmed V and J ends, which lost 2 bases and 0 bases, there was a span of 5 bases. The germline gives CDR1 MNHEY, CDR2 SMNVEV (reference sequence). The length of the CDR3 is 14 residues. The CDR3 DNA reads TGTGCCAGCAGTTTAAGGGGCTCCTACAATGAGCAGTTCTTC. This sequence encodes CASSLRGSYNEQFF.

CDR3: CASSLGLAGGNEQFF. The DNA for the CDR3 is TGTGCCAGCAGCTTAGGGCTAGCGGGGGGGAATGAGCAGTTCTTC. The V call is TRBV7-7, the J call TRBJ2-1; TRBD2 matches at 12 bases. The CDR3 has 15 residues. Looked up from germline, CDR1 is SSHAT and CDR2 is FNYEAQ (reference sequence). Trimming took 1 base from V and 7 from J; bases not matched to a gene: 2.

In its sample, this clone was seen a few times. CDR3: CASSFWGGETQYF. The CDR3 DNA reads as TGTGCCAGCAGTTTCTGGGGTGGAGAGACCCAGTACTTC. J is TRBJ2-5 and V is TRBV27; D is unresolved. Germline CDR1 is MNHEY and CDR2 is SMNVEV (reference sequence). Trimming stripped 3 bases from V and 4 bases from J, with 9 bases between. This CDR3 region has 13 residues.

The chain is built from TRBV9 and TRBJ2-3; no firm D call. CDR3 size: 11 residues. The germline CDR1 and CDR2 sequences are SGDLS and YYNGEE. V lost 3 bases to trimming and J lost 6 bases, with 5 bases between them. The chain's CDR3 is CASSGPDTQYF. CDR3 nucleotides: TGTGCCAGCAGCGGCCCCGATACGCAGTATTTT.

The chain joins TRBV2 to TRBJ2-7; D is undetermined. In germline, CDR1 is SNHLY, CDR2 FYNNEI. This CDR3 has 12 amino acids. V dropped 4 bases and J dropped 6 bases, with 10 bases sitting between them. CDR3 residues: CASSGTRLEQYF. The CDR3 nucleotides read TGTGCCAGCAGTGGGACCCGACTCGAGCAGTACTTC.

This sequence joins TRBV5-4 and TRBJ2-7; 9 bases map to TRBD2. V shed 4 bases and J 2 bases; nucleotides not matched to a gene: 7. Germline V lookup: CDR1 SGHNT, CDR2 YYREEE (reference sequence). The CDR3 consists of 15 residues. DNA of the CDR3: TGTGCCAGCAGCGCGTCCGGGACTAGCACCTACGAGCAGTACTTC. Translated: CASSASGTSTYEQYF. Filled out from reference TRBV5-4 and TRBJ2-7, the complete variable domain reads ETGVTQSPTHLIKTRGQQVTLRCSSQSGHNTVSWYQQALGQGPQFIFQYYREEENGRGNFPPRFSGLQFPNYSSELNVNALELDDSALYLCASSASGTSTYEQYFGPGTRLTVT.

As to this clone: At one end, the junction sequence differs from germline, possibly due to a read error. This chain links TRBV4-1 with TRBJ1-4; D gene ambiguous. CDR1 MGHRA and CDR2 YSYEKL come from the germline V gene. The CDR3 extends over 15 amino acids. Here the CDR3 reads CASSPLGRPYEKLFF. DNA of the CDR3: TGTGCCAGCAGCCCCCTTGGACGGCCCTATGAAAAACTGTTTTTT.

The chain carries TRBV5-4 and TRBJ1-4; D ambiguous. Germline V gene sequence: CDR1 SGHNT, CDR2 YYREEE (reference sequence). CDR3 length equals 12 residues. The V and J ends lost 4 bases and 7 bases respectively, with 8 bases between them. CDR3 DNA: TGTGCCAGCAGCCTTTCGGGTGAAAAACTGTTTTTT. This encodes CASSLSGEKLFF. The full variable domain, its missing parts supplied by reference TRBV5-4 and TRBJ1-4, is ETGVTQSPTHLIKTRGQQVTLRCSSQSGHNTVSWYQQALGQGPQFIFQYYREEENGRGNFPPRFSGLQFPNYSSELNVNALELDDSALYLCASSLSGEKLFFGSGTQLSVL.

The chain has TRBV6-6 and TRBJ2-7; D possibly corresponds to TRBD2 (6 bases). CDR1 and CDR2 from the germline V gene are MNHNY and SVGAGI (reference sequence). CDR3 length equals 13 residues. V was shortened by 5 bases and J by 5 bases, with 13 bases between the two germline ends. CDR3: CASSPRELDEQYF. CDR3 in DNA: TGTGCCAGCAGTCCCCGGGAGTTGGACGAGCAGTACTTC.

This chain uses TRBV6-6 with TRBJ1-4; 8 positions match TRBD1. Per germline, CDR1 MNHNY and CDR2 SVGAGI (reference sequence). This CDR3 spans 16 amino acids. Trimming at V came to 2 bases and at J to 7 bases, leaving 9 bases not matched to a gene. As DNA, the CDR3 is TGTGCCAGCAGTTACGGGCAGGGGGCCTACGTTGAAAAACTGTTTTTT. Translated: CASSYGQGAYVEKLFF.

This clone was counted only a few times. Other DNA variants within this sample encode the same CDR3. V gene TRBV27 combines with J gene TRBJ2-7; a weak D match, TRBD2 (6 bases). Trimming pared 3 bases from V and 2 bases from J, leaving 8 bases between. The CDR3 totals 13 residues. Germline CDR1 is MNHEY and CDR2 is SMNVEV (reference sequence). For the CDR3, the DNA is TGTGCCAGCAGTTTGGGGGGTCCCTACGAGCAGTACTTC. Protein: CASSLGGPYEQYF.

The chain is built from TRBV5-6 and TRBJ2-3, with 7 bases matching TRBD1. This CDR3 has 17 residues. Germline V gene sequence: CDR1 SGHDT, CDR2 YYEEEE. Trimming removed 0 bases from V and 2 bases from J; junction bases left unmatched: 9. The CDR3 region has the DNA TGTGCCAGCAGCTTGGGGGCAGGGGGTTACTTCACAGATACGCAGTATTTT. Protein: CASSLGAGGYFTDTQYF.

The CDR3 here is CASSPGTTDTQYF. CDR3 sequence (DNA): TGTGCCAGCTCACCTGGGACAACAGATACGCAGTATTTT. The chain carries TRBV18 and TRBJ2-3; tentatively, D is TRBD1 (6 bases). V lost 3 bases and J lost 3, with 7 bases in between. CDR1 and CDR2 from the germline V gene are KGHSH and LQKENI. This CDR3 is 13 amino acids long.

J is TRBJ2-3 and V is TRBV6-5, with D perhaps matching TRBD1 (5 bases). Trimming stripped 1 base from V and 6 bases from J, with 11 bases between. Looked up from germline, CDR1 is MNHEY and CDR2 is SVGAGI. The CDR3 has 14 residues. As DNA, the CDR3 is TGTGCCAGCAGTTACTTTCAGGGTTGGGATACGCAGTATTTT. This gives the protein CASSYFQGWDTQYF.

The chain recombines TRBV27 with TRBJ2-7, with D possibly matching TRBD1 (5 bases). The CDR3 loop spans 15 amino acids. Germline CDR1 MNHEY, CDR2 SMNVEV (reference sequence). Trimming cost V 0 bases and J 2 bases, with 11 bases left between them. The chain's CDR3 is CASSLSGPVPYEQYF. The CDR3, as DNA: TGTGCCAGCAGTTTATCGGGGCCGGTCCCCTACGAGCAGTACTTC.

Of note for this clone: Distinct nucleotide sequences in the sample also encode this CDR3. The rearrangement joins TRBV28 to TRBJ1-5; possibly TRBD1 for D (6 bases). This CDR3 region has 16 residues. The germline gives CDR1 MDHEN, CDR2 SYDVKM. V was pared by 8 bases and J by 1 base, with 18 bases between. CDR3 sequence: CASRRGQDRSNQPQHF. As DNA, the CDR3 is TGTGCCAGCCGTCGCGGGCAAGACAGGAGCAATCAGCCCCAGCATTTT.

The chain has TRBV5-6 and TRBJ2-3, with D unclear. Trimming took off 3 bases at V and 6 bases at J, with 8 bases between the two ends. CDR3 length equals 12 residues. Germline V CDR1 and CDR2: SGHDT, YYEEEE. The CDR3 nucleotides are TGTGCCAGCAGCTATTCAGTGGATACGCAGTATTTT. Translating gives CASSYSVDTQYF.

The J gene is TRBJ2-3, the V gene TRBV10-2; 9 nucleotides match TRBD1. Germline V gene data show CDR1 as WSHSY and CDR2 as SAAADI. Trimming cost V 6 bases and J 0 bases; bases outside gene matches: 13. The CDR3 runs to 18 residues. The CDR3 here is CASSGGDRVEFSTDTQYF. The CDR3 DNA reads TGCGCCAGCAGCGGAGGGGACAGGGTGGAGTTTAGCACAGATACGCAGTATTTT.

The chain recombines TRBV10-3 with TRBJ2-1; D unresolved. This CDR3 has 15 amino acids. The V gene lost 0 bases and the J gene lost 2 bases, with 8 bases spanning the gap. Germline V gives CDR1 ENHRY, CDR2 SYGVKD. The chain's CDR3 is CAISESQAAYNEQFF. CDR3 in DNA: TGTGCCATCAGTGAGTCTCAGGCGGCCTACAATGAGCAGTTCTTC.

The V and J genes are TRBV5-6 and TRBJ2-1; D possibly uses TRBD1 or TRBD2 (5 bases each). The CDR3 is 13 residues long. Per germline, CDR1 SGHDT and CDR2 YYEEEE. Trimming removed 0 bases from V and 10 bases from J, with 11 bases in between. The CDR3 nucleotides are TGTGCCAGCAGCTTGGCCCGGGGCGGGGAGCAGTTCTTC. Translating gives CASSLARGGEQFF.